The source of this TCR beta chain is a study of T cells after posttransplantation cyclophosphamide. The CDR3 extends over 12 amino acids. CDR1 is SGHRS and CDR2 is YFSETQ in the germline V gene. Trimming took 7 bases from V and 2 from J; bases not matched to a gene: 3. Using immunoSEQ multiplex PCR, the repertoire was profiled, and TCRdb retains in-frame clones only, with some absent. The sample records about 47,000 clones, about 90% being singletons. On the day of bone marrow donation, the related graft donor provided peripheral blood. The rearrangement uses TRBV5-1 and TRBJ2-7, with TRBD2 matching over 7 bases. The sequencing sample was made of PBMCs. This clonotype originated in a woman between 45 and 65 years old in good health and a related stem cell transplant donor. CDR3 loop: CASAAGAYEQYF. The DNA of the CDR3 is TGCGCCAGCGCGGCGGGGGCCTACGAGCAGTACTTC.